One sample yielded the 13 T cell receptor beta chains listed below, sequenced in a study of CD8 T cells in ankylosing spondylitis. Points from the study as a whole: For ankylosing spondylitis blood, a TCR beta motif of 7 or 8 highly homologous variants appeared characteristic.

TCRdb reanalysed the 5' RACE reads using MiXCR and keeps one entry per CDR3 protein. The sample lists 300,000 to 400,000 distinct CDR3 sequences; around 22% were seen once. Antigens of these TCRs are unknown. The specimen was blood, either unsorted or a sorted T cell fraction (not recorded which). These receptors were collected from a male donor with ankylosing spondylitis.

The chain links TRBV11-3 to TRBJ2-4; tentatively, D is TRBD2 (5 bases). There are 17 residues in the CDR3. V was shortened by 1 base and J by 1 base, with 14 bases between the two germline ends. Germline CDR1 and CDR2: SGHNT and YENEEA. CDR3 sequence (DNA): TGTGCCAGCAGCTTAGGGCGAGGCCCGGGGGCCAAAAACATTCAGTACTTC. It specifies CASSLGRGPGAKNIQYF.

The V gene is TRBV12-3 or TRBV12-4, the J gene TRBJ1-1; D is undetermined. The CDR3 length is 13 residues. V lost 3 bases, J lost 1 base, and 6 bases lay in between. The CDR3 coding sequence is TGTGCCAGCAGTTTTTTCAGGAACACTGAAGCTTTCTTT. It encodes CASSFFRNTEAFF.

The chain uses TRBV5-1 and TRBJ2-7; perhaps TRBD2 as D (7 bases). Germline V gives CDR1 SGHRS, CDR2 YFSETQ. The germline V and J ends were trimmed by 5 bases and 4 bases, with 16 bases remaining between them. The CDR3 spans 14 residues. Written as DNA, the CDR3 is TGCGCCAGCAGACCCGAGGGAGGGGGATACGAGCAGTACTTC. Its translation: CASRPEGGGYEQYF.

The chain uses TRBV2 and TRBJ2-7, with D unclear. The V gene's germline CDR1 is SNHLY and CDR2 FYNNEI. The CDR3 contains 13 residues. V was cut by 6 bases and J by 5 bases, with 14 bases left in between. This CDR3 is CASSGSIVHEQYF. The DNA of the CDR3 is TGTGCCAGCAGCGGATCGATTGTCCACGAGCAGTACTTC.

This CDR3 is CASSPGTGFPGYTF. The CDR3 bases are TGTGCCAGCAGCCCCGGGACAGGGTTTCCTGGCTACACCTTC. This chain connects TRBV11-2 to TRBJ1-2; 9 nucleotides match TRBD1. The CDR3 sequence is 14 residues long. V dropped 5 bases and J dropped 7; count of bases not matched to a gene: 8. Germline V lookup: CDR1 SGHAT, CDR2 FQNNGV. Drawing the rest from reference TRBV11-2 and TRBJ1-2, the complete variable domain is EAGVAQSPRYKIIEKRQSVAFWCNPISGHATLYWYQQILGQGPKLLIQFQNNGVVDDSQLPKDRFSAERLKGVDSTLKIQPAKLEDSAVYLCASSPGTGFPGYTFGSGTRLTVV.

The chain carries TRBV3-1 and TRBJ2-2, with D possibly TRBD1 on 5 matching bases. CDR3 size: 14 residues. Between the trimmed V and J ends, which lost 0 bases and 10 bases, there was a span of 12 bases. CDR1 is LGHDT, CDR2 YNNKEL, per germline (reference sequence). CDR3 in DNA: TGTGCCAGCAGCCAAGACCCTAGAGGACAGGAGCTGTTTTTT. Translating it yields CASSQDPRGQELFF.

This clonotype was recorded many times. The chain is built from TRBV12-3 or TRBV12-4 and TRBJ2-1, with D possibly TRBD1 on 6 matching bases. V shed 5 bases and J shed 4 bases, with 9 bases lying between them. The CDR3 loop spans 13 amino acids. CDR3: CASSRQVYNEQFF. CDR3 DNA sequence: TGTGCCAGCAGTCGACAGGTTTACAATGAGCAGTTCTTC.

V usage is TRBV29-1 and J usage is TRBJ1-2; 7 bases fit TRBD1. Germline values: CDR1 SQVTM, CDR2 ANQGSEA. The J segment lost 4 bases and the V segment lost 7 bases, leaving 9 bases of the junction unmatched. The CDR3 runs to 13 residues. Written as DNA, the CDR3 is TGCAGCGCATCAGGGGGTGTTGGCTATGGCTACACCTTC. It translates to CSASGGVGYGYTF.

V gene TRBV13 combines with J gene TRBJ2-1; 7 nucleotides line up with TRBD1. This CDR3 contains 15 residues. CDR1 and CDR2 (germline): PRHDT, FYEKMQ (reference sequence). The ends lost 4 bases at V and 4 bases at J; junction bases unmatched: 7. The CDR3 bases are TGTGCCAGCAGCTCTCCCGGACAGGCGTACAATGAGCAGTTCTTC. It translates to CASSSPGQAYNEQFF.

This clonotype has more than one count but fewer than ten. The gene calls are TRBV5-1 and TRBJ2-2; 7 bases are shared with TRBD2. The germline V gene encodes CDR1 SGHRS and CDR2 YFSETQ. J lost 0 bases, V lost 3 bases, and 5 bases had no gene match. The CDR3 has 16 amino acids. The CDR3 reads CASSWTRITNTGELFF. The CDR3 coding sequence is TGCGCCAGCAGCTGGACTAGAATAACGAACACCGGGGAGCTGTTTTTT.

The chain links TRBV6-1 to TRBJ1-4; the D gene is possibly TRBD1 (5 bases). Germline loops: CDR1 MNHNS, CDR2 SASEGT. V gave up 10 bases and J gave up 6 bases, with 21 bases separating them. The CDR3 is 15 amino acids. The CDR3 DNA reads TGTGCCACCGTGGATGCCGGGACTCTTGATGAAAAACTGTTTTTT. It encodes CATVDAGTLDEKLFF.

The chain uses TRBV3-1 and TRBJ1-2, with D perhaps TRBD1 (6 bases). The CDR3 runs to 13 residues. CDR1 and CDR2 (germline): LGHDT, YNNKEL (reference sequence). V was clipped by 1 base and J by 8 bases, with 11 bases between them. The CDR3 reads CASSQVDSRGYTF. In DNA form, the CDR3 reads TGTGCCAGCAGCCAAGTGGACAGTCGGGGCTACACCTTC.

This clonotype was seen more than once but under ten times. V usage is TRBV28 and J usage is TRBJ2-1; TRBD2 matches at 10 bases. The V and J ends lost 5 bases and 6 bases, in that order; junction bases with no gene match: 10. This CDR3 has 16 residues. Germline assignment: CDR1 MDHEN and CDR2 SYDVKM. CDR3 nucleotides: TGTGCCAGCAGTGGGGGAGGGCTAGCGGGAGTCAATGAGCAGTTCTTC. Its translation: CASSGGGLAGVNEQFF.